A selection of T cell receptor beta chains follows, all from one sample in a study of CD8+ T cells in alopecia areata. Assay used: immunoSEQ multiplex PCR; TCRdb lists only in-frame clones, some missing. The sample yields some 170,000 clones, less than 75% seen once. This specimen was CD8+ T cells sorted from blood, taken at week 0. Receptor source: a human donor with alopecia areata. The CDR3 runs from the conserved cysteine through the conserved F or W. Each record gives: clone size, J gene, D gene, CDR3 length, V gene, CDR3 DNA, CDR3 protein. D genes are given only for firm matches. Expanded clones are given a class, and other clones once, few, many or no size at all.

size: once; J: TRBJ1-1; D: NA; length: 15; V: TRBV27; DNA: TGTGCCAGCAGTTTCGATACGGGTATGAACACTGAAGCTTTCTTT; CDR3: CASSFDTGMNTEAFF
size: NA; J: TRBJ2-7; D: NA; length: 14; V: TRBV5-1; DNA: TGCGCCAGCAGCTCGTACGGGGGATCCTACGAGCAGTACTTC; CDR3: CASSSYGGSYEQYF
size: NA; J: TRBJ2-6; D: TRBD1; length: 15; V: TRBV2; DNA: TGTGCCAGCAGACGCGGACAGGGCCCAACAAGTGTCCTGACTTTC; CDR3: CASRRGQGPTSVLTF
size: few; J: TRBJ2-2; D: NA; length: 15; V: TRBV21-1; DNA: TGTGCCAGCAGCAAACCCGCAGGGTGGGAGGGGGAGCTGTTTTTT; CDR3: CASSKPAGWEGELFF
size: NA; J: TRBJ1-5; D: NA; length: 14; V: TRBV6-6; DNA: TGTGCCAGCAGTTACTTGGCAGGGGATCAGCCCCAGCATTTT; CDR3: CASSYLAGDQPQHF
size: NA; J: TRBJ2-3; D: NA; length: 14; V: TRBV11-2; DNA: TGTGCCACGCTTCGAGCAGGGGGCACAGATACGCAGTATTTT; CDR3: CATLRAGGTDTQYF
size: few; J: TRBJ2-1; D: TRBD2; length: 16; V: TRBV13; DNA: TGTGCCAGCAGCGACCTAGCGGGGGGTAGTGGCAATGAGCAGTTCTTC; CDR3: CASSDLAGGSGNEQFF
size: few; J: TRBJ2-1; D: TRBD1; length: 15; V: TRBV19; DNA: TGTGCCAGTAGTATACGGGACAGATCCTACAATGAGCAGTTCTTC; CDR3: CASSIRDRSYNEQFF
size: NA; J: TRBJ2-7; D: NA; length: 13; V: TRBV27; DNA: TGTGCCAGCAGTTTCGGACAGATTAACGAGCAGTACTTC; CDR3: CASSFGQINEQYF
size: NA; J: TRBJ2-3; D: TRBD1; length: 14; V: TRBV30; DNA: TGTGCCTGGATCGGGACAGGGTACACAGATACGCAGTATTTT; CDR3: CAWIGTGYTDTQYF
size: NA; J: TRBJ1-2; D: NA; length: 13; V: TRBV5-1; DNA: TGCGCCAGCAGCTTTGGCAGGAACTATGGCTACACCTTC; CDR3: CASSFGRNYGYTF
size: few; J: TRBJ1-3; D: TRBD1; length: 15; V: TRBV6-6; DNA: TGTGCCAGCAGTCGCTCCGGGACAGCTGGAAACACCATATATTTT; CDR3: CASSRSGTAGNTIYF
size: few; J: TRBJ1-4; D: NA; length: 17; V: TRBV18; DNA: TGTGCCAGCTCACCTCAGAGCGGGTCCTCTATCGGGGAAAAACTGTTTTTT; CDR3: CASSPQSGSSIGEKLFF
size: NA; J: TRBJ1-2; D: NA; length: 15; V: TRBV27; DNA: TGTGCCAGCAGCTATTCTCAGGGGATGTGGTATGGCTACACCTTC; CDR3: CASSYSQGMWYGYTF
size: few; J: TRBJ2-7; D: TRBD2; length: 15; V: TRBV7-8; DNA: TGTGCCAGCAGCCCCACGGGGGGGGACTCCCACGAGCAGTACTTC; CDR3: CASSPTGGDSHEQYF